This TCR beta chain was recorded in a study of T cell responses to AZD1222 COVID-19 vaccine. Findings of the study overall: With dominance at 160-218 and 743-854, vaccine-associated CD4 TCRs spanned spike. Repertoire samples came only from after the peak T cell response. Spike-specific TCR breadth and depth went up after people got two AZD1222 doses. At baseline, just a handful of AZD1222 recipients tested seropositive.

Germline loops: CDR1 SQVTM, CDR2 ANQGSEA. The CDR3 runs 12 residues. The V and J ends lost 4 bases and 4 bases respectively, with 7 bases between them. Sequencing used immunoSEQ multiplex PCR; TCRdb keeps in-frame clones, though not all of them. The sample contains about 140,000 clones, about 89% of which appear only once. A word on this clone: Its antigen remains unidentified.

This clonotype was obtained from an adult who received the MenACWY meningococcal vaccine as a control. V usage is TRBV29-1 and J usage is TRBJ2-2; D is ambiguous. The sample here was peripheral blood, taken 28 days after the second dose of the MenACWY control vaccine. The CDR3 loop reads CSVGHLTGELFF. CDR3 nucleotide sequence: TGCAGCGTTGGACACCTCACCGGGGAGCTGTTTTTT.